A selection of T cell receptor beta chains follows, all from one sample in a study of regulatory T cells in long-lasting Graves disease. A single record per CDR3 protein comes from TCRdb applying MiXCR to the multiplex PCR reads. The table shows 350,000 to 450,000 distinct CDR3 sequences, with less than 25% occurring only once. Specimen: peripheral blood mononuclear cells (PBMCs), collected when the disease was refractory, from a patient treated with antithyroid drugs. The receptors stem from a female donor with Graves disease. The CDR3 runs from the conserved cysteine through the conserved F or W. The order of the fields is clone size, D gene, J gene, V gene, CDR3 DNA, CDR3 protein. A D gene is named only where the DNA matches it firmly. Rows give clone size only sometimes, using once, few, many, or a class for an expanded clone.

many,TRBD2,TRBJ2-5,TRBV28,TGTGCCAGCACCCCAGCGGGGCTCCAAGAGACCCAGTACTTC,CASTPAGLQETQYF
few,TRBD1,TRBJ1-1,TRBV14,TGTGCCAGCAGCCAGCTCACAGGGGTCACTGAAGCTTTCTTT,CASSQLTGVTEAFF
NA,NA,TRBJ2-5,TRBV9,TGTGCCAGCAGCGTAGGGGTAGCGGATAACCAAGAGACCCAGTACTTC,CASSVGVADNQETQYF
few,TRBD2,TRBJ2-7,TRBV7-9,TGTGCCAGCAGCTTGGGCGGGAGGTGGTACGAGCAGTACTTC,CASSLGGRWYEQYF
NA,TRBD2,TRBJ2-1,TRBV2,TGTGCCAGCCTCGGACTAGCGGGAGGTGAGCAGTTCTTC,CASLGLAGGEQFF
NA,NA,TRBJ2-2,TRBV19,TGTGCCAGTAAGGCAAATAGGGCGGGCACCGGGGAGCTGTTTTTT,CASKANRAGTGELFF
NA,NA,TRBJ2-5,TRBV25-1,TGTGCCAGCATGCGCCATGAGACCCAGTACTTC,CASMRHETQYF
NA,NA,TRBJ2-3,TRBV7-2,TGTGCCAGCAGCCCCGAAGAGACAGGACACACAGATACGCAGTATTTT,CASSPEETGHTDTQYF
NA,NA,TRBJ2-5,TRBV5-6,TGTGCCAGCATCCGCGACGGGGAGACCCAGTACTTC,CASIRDGETQYF
NA,TRBD2,TRBJ2-7,TRBV6-9,TGTGCCAGCAGTTACCCCAGGACTAGCGGGAGCTACGAGCAGTACTTC,CASSYPRTSGSYEQYF
NA,TRBD2,TRBJ2-1,TRBV24-1,TGTGCCACCAGTGAATCGAGCGGGAGCTCCTACAATGAGCAGTTCTTC,CATSESSGSSYNEQFF
few,NA,TRBJ2-3,TRBV4-1,TGCGCCAGCAGCCAGTTAGCGGTGGCACATGGAACGCAGTATTTT,CASSQLAVAHGTQYF
NA,NA,TRBJ2-1,TRBV19,TGTGCCAGTAGTATAGACAGGACTACCAGATACAATGAGCAGTTCTTC,CASSIDRTTRYNEQFF
many,TRBD1,TRBJ2-7,TRBV6-1,TGTGCCAGCAGCCAACAGGGGACCTACGAGCAGTACTTC,CASSQQGTYEQYF
few,NA,TRBJ2-7,TRBV20-1,TGCAGTGCCACCGGGACTGACACCTACGAGCAGTACTTC,CSATGTDTYEQYF